This T cell receptor beta chain comes out of a study of blood T cell repertoires in COVID-19. Germline V gives CDR1 SEHNR, CDR2 FQNEAQ (reference sequence). Trimming shortened V by 5 bases and J by 0 bases, and 11 bases separated the two germline ends. The CDR3 is made up of 15 amino acids. The repertoire was sequenced with immunoSEQ multiplex PCR; TCRdb's copy has only in-frame clones and lacks some. This table holds about 140,000 clones, roughly 90% found once. Concerning this clone: Other DNA sequences in this sample translate to the same CDR3.

The chain links TRBV7-9 to TRBJ2-1; possibly TRBD2 for D (5 bases). The sequencing input was peripheral blood. The clonotype originates from a human donor with COVID-19, enrolled during active disease. The donor label of this sample is uncertain. CDR3 sequence reads: CASSPEADSYNEQFF. As DNA, the CDR3 is TGTGCCAGCAGCCCAGAAGCGGACTCCTACAATGAGCAGTTCTTC.